The clone carrying this T cell receptor beta chain has more than one count but fewer than ten. No antigen is known for it. This specimen belongs to a study of cytomegalovirus exposure and HLA in healthy donors. Notes on the study in general: The authors later found TCR association rates varying by HLA locus, with DRB1 most and HLA-C fewest. Information on immune exposure was restricted to one variable (CMV serostatus). Accounts indicate the classifier identified cytomegalovirus status with strong specificity and sensitivity.

Donors counted as nominally healthy when sampled, yet unrecorded immune exposures were likely. PCR primers comprised 60 Vbeta and 13 Jbeta primers. The table came from immunoSEQ multiplex PCR; TCRdb's copy has only in-frame clones and leaves some out. This sample has fewer than 130,000 clones, with around 88% found just once. Germline V gene lookup returns CDR1 SGHDN and CDR2 FVKESK. V shed 3 bases, J shed 0 bases, and the junction held 11 bases outside the gene matches. This CDR3 contains 19 residues. What was sequenced was PBMCs. This chain uses TRBV14 with TRBJ2-2; 9 nucleotides align to TRBD2. This receptor was taken from a middle-aged man in good health and CMV-seronegative. CDR3 loop: CASSHWTSVTQPNTGELFF. The CDR3 DNA reads TGTGCCAGCAGCCATTGGACTAGCGTCACCCAACCGAACACCGGGGAGCTGTTTTTT.